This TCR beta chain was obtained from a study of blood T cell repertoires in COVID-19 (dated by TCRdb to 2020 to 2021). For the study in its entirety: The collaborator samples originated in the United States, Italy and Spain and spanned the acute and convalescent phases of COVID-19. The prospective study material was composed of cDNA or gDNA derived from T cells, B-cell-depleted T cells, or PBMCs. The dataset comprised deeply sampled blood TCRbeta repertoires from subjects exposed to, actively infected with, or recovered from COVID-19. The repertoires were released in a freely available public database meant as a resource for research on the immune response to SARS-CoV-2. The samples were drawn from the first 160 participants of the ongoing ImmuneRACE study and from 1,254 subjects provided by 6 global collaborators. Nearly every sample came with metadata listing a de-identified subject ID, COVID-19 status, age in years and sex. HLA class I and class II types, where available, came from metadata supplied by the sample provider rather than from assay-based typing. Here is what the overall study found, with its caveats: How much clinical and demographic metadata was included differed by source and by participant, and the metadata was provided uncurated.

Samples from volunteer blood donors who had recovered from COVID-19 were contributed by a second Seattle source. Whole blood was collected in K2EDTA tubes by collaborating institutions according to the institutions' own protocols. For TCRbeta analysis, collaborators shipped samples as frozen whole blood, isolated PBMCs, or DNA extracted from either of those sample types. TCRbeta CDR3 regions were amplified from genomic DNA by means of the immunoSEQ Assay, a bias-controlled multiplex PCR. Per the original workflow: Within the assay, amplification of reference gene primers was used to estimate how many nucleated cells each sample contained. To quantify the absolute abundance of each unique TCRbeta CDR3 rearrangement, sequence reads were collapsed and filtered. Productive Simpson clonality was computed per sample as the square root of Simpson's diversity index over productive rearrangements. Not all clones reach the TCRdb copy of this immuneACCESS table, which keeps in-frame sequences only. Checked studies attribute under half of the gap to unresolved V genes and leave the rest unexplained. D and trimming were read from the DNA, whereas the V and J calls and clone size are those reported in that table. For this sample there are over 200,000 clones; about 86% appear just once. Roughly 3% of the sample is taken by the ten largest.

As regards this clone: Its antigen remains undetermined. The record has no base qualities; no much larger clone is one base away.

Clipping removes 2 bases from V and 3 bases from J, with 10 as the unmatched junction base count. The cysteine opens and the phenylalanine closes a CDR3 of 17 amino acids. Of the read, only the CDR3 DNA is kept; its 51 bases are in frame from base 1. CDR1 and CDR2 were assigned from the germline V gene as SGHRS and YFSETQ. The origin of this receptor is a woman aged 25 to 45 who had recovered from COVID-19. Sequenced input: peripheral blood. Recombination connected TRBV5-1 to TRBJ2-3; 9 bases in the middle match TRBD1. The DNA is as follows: TGCGCCAGCAGCTTAACACCGGGACAGGGTTTTACAGATACGCAGTATTTT. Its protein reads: CASSLTPGQGFTDTQYF.